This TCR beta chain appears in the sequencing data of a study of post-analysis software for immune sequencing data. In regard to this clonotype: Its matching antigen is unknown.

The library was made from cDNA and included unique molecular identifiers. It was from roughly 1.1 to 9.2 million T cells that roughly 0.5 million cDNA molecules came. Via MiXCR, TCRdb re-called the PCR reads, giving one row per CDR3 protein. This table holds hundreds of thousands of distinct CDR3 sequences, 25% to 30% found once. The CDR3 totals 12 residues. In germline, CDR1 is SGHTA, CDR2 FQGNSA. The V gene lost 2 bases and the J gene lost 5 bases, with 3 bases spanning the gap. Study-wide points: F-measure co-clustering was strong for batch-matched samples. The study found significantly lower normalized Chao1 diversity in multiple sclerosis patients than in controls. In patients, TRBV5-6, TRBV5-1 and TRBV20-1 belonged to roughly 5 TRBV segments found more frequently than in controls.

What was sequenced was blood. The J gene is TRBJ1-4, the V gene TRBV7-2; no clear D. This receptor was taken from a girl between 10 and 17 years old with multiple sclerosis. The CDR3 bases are TGTGCCAGCAGCTTAAGGAATGAAAAACTGTTTTTT. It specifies CASSLRNEKLFF.